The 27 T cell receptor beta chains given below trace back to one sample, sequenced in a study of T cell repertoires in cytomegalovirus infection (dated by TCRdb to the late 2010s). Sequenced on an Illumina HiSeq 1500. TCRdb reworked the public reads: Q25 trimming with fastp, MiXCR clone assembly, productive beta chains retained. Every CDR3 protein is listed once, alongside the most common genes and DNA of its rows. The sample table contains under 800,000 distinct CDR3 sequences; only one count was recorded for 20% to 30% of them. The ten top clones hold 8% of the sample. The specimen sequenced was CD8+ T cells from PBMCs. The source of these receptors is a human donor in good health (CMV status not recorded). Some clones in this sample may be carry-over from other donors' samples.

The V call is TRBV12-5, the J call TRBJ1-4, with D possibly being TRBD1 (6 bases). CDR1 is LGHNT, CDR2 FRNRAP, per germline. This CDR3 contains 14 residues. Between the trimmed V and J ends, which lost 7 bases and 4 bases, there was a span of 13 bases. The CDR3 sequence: CASASDSYNEKLFF. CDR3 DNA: TGTGCTAGTGCCTCGGACAGCTATAATGAAAAACTGTTTTTT.

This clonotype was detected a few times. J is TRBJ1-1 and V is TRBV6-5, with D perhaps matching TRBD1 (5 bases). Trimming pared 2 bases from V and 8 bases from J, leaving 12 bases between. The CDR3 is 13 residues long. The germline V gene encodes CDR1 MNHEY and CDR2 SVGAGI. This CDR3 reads CASSYGAGTEAFF. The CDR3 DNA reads TGTGCCAGCAGTTACGGAGCCGGGACCGAAGCTTTCTTT.

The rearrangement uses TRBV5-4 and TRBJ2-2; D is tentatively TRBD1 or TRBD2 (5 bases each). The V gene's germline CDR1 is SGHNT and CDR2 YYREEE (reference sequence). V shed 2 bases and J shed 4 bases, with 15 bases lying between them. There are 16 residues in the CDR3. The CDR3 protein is CASSFLGESTTGELFF. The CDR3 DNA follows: TGTGCCAGCAGCTTTTTGGGGGAGTCGACCACCGGGGAGCTGTTTTTT.

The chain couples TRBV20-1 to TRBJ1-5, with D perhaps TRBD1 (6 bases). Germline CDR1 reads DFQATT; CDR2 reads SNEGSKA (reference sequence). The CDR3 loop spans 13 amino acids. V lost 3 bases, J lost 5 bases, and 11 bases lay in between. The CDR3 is CSARAGGDQPQHF. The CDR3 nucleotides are TGCAGTGCTAGGGCGGGGGGCGATCAGCCCCAGCATTTT.

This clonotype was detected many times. The CDR3 spells CASSRRQGMFNNEQFF. The CDR3 DNA reads as TGTGCCAGCAGCAGAAGACAGGGTATGTTTAACAATGAGCAGTTCTTC. This sequence joins TRBV7-2 and TRBJ2-1; TRBD1 aligns across 7 bases. Germline V gene sequence: CDR1 SGHTA, CDR2 FQGNSA. The CDR3 consists of 16 residues. V shed 5 bases, J shed 5 bases, and the junction held 12 bases outside the gene matches.

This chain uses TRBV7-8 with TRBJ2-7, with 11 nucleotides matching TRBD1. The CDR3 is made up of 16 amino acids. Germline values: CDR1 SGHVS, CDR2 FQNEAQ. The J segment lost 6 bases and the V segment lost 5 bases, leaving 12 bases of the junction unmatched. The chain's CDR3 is CASSPRTGGALGEQYF. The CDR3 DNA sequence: TGTGCCAGCAGCCCCCGGACAGGGGGCGCGTTGGGCGAGCAGTACTTC.

The CDR3 loop is CASTLSFDMNTEAFF. Written as DNA, the CDR3 is TGTGCCAGCACCCTTAGCTTTGACATGAACACTGAAGCTTTCTTT. The genes are TRBV28 and TRBJ1-1; D is ambiguous. The CDR3 loop spans 15 amino acids. V shed 7 bases and J shed 0 bases, with 15 bases lying between them. Germline CDR1 reads MDHEN; CDR2 reads SYDVKM. Combining the CDR3 with reference TRBV28 and TRBJ1-1 gives the whole variable domain DVKVTQSSRYLVKRTGEKVFLECVQDMDHENMFWYRQDPGLGLRLIYFSYDVKMKEKGDIPEGYSVSREKKERFSLILESASTNQTSMYLCASTLSFDMNTEAFFGQGTRLTVV.

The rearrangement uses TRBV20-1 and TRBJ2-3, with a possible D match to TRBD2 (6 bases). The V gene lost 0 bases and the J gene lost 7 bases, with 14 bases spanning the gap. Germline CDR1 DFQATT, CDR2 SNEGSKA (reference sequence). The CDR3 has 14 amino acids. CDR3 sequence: CSARDWVAEYTQYF. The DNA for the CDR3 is TGCAGTGCTAGAGATTGGGTAGCGGAGTATACGCAGTATTTT.

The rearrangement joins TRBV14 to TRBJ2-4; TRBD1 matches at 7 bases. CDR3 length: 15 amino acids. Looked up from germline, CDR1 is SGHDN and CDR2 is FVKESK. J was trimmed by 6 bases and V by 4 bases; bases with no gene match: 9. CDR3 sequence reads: CASSRSGGDGNIQYF. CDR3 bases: TGTGCCAGCAGCCGGTCAGGGGGAGATGGAAACATTCAGTACTTC.

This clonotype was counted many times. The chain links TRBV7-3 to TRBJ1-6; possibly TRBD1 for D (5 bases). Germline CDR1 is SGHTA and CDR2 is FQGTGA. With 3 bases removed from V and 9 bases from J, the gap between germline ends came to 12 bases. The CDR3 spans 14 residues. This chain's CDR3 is CASSLGLGGSPLHF. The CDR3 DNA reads TGTGCCAGCAGCTTGGGGCTGGGGGGTTCACCCCTCCACTTT.

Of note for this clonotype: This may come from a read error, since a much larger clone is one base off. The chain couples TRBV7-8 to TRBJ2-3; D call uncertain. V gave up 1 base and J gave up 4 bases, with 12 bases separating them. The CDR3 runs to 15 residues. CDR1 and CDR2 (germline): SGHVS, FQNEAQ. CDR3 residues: CASSLVLQGADTQYF. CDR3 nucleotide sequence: TGTGCCAGCAGCTTAGTCCTTCAAGGAGCAGATACGCAGTATTTT.

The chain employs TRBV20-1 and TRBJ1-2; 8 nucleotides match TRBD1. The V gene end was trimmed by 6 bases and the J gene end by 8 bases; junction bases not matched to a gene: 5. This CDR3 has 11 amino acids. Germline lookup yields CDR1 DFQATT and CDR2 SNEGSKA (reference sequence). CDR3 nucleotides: TGCAGTGCCTTGACAGGGGACGGCTACACCTTC. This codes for CSALTGDGYTF.

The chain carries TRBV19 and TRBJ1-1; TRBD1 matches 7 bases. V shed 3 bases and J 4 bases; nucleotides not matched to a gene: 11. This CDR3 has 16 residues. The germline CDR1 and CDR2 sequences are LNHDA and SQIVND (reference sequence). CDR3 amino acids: CASSMGRQGLLTEAFF. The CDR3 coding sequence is TGTGCCAGTAGTATGGGTCGACAGGGCCTGCTCACTGAAGCTTTCTTT. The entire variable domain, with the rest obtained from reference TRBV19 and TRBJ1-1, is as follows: DGGITQSPKYLFRKEGQNVTLSCEQNLNHDAMYWYRQDPGQGLRLIYYSQIVNDFQKGDIAEGYSVSREKKESFPLTVTSAQKNPTAFYLCASSMGRQGLLTEAFFGQGTRLTVV.

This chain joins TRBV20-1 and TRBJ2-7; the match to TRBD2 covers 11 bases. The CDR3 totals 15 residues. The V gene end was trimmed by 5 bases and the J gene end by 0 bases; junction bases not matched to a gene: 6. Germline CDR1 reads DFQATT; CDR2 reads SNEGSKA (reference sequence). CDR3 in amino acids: CSAPTSGGRSYEQYV. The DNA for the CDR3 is TGCAGTGCTCCAACTAGCGGGGGCCGCTCCTACGAGCAGTACGTC.

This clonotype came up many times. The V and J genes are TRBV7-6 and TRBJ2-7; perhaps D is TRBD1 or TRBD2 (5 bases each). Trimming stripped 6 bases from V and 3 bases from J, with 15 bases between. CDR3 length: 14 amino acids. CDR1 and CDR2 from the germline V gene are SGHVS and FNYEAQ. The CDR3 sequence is CASSLDGADYEQYF. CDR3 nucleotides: TGTGCCAGCAGTCTGGACGGGGCAGACTACGAGCAGTACTTC.

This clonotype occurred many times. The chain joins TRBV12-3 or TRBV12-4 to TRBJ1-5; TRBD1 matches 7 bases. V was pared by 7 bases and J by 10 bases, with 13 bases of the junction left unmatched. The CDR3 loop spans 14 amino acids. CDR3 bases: TGTGCCAGCAACCACGGACAGGTACCAGATCCCCAGCATTTT. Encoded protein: CASNHGQVPDPQHF.

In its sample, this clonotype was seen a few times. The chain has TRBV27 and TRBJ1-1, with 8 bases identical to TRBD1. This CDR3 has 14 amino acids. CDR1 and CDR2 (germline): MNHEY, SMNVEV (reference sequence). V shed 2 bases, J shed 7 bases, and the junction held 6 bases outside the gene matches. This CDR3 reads CASSLDRGGSEAFF. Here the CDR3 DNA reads TGTGCCAGCAGTTTAGACAGGGGAGGAAGTGAAGCTTTCTTT.

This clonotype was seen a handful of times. The CDR3 here is CSARVVTSLHEQFF. The DNA of the CDR3 is TGCAGTGCTAGAGTTGTTACTAGCCTCCATGAGCAGTTCTTC. This chain joins TRBV20-1 and TRBJ2-1; tentatively, D is TRBD2 (6 bases). The CDR3 sequence is 14 residues long. The germline V gene encodes CDR1 DFQATT and CDR2 SNEGSKA (reference sequence). The germline V and J ends were trimmed by 1 base and 8 bases, with 15 bases remaining between them.

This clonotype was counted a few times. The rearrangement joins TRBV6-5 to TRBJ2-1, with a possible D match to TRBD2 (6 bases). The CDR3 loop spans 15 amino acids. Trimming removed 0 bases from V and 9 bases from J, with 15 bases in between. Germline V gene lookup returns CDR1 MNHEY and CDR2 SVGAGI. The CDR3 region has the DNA TGTGCCAGCAGTTACTCTAGGGGCGCGGGGAGTGAGCAGTTCTTC. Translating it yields CASSYSRGAGSEQFF.

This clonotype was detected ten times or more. DNA for the CDR3: TGTGCCAGCAGCTTAGATGTAGACATCACAGATACGCAGTATTTT. Its translation is CASSLDVDITDTQYF. The J gene is TRBJ2-3, the V gene TRBV7-2; D ambiguous. Trimming removed 1 base from V and 2 bases from J, with 10 bases in between. The V gene's germline CDR1 is SGHTA and CDR2 FQGNSA. This CDR3 spans 15 amino acids.

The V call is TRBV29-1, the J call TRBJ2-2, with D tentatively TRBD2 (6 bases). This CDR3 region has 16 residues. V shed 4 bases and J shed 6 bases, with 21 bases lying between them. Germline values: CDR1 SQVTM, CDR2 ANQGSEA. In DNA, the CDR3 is TGCAGCGTTGGGGGGGTACGGCAGGGTAAAGCCGGGGAGCTGTTTTTT. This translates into CSVGGVRQGKAGELFF.

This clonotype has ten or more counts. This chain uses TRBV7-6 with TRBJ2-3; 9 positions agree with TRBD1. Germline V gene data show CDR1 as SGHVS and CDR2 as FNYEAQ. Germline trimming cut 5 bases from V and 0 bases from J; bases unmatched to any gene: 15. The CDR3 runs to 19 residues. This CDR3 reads CASSKHNPGQGHSTDTQYF. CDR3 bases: TGTGCCAGCAGCAAACATAATCCAGGACAGGGGCACAGCACAGATACGCAGTATTTT.

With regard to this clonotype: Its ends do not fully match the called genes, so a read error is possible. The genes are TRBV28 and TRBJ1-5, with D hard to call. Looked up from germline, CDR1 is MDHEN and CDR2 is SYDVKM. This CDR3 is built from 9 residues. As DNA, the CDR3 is TGTGCCAGTAGTGTCCCCCAGCGTTTT. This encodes CASSVPQRF. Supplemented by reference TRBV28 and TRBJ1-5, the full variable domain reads DVKVTQSSRYLVKRTGEKVFLECVQDMDHENMFWYRQDPGLGLRLIYFSYDVKMKEKGDIPEGYSVSREKKERFSLILESASTNQTSMYLCASSVPQRFGDGTRLSIL.

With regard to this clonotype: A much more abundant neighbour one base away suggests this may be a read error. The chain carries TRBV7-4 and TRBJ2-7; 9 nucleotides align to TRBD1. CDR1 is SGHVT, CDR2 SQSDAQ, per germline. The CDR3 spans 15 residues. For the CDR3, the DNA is TGTGTCAGCAGCCAAGGACAGGGGTACTCCTACGAGCAGTACTTC. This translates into CVSSQGQGYSYEQYF.

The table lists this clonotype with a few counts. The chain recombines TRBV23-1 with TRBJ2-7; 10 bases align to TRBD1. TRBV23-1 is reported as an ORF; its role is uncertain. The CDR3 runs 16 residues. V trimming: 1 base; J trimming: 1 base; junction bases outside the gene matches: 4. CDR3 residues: CASSQWRTGGSYEQYV. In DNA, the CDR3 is TGCGCCAGCAGTCAATGGCGGACAGGGGGGTCCTACGAGCAGTACGTC.

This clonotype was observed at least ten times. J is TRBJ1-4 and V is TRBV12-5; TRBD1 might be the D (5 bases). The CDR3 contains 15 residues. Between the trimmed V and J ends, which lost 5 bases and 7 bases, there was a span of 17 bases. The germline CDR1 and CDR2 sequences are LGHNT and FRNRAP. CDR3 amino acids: CASGPWGGRSEKLFF. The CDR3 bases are TGTGCTAGTGGTCCCTGGGGGGGACGTAGTGAAAAACTGTTTTTT.

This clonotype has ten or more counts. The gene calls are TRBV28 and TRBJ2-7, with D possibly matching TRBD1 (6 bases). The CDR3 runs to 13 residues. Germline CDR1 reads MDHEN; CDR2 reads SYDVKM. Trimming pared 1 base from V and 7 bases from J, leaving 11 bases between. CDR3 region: CASSLLRGLEQYV. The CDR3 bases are TGTGCCAGCAGTTTATTGAGGGGGTTGGAGCAGTACGTC.